Reported below is one T cell receptor beta chain. The antigen remains unidentified. The CDR3 carries no conserved terminal phenylalanine or tryptophan, so it likely arises from a read error. The data stem from a study of tumor and adjacent non-tumor tissue in lung cancer. About the study: Patients comprised roughly 12 adenocarcinoma, 2 squamous cell carcinoma and 1 small cell lung cancer. The study, taken as a whole, reports: Compared with tumor, normal lung showed significantly lower TCR diversity.

CDR3 size: 12 residues. Germline V gene data show CDR1 as PRHDT and CDR2 as FYEKMQ (reference sequence). A modified ARM-PCR protocol with three rounds of nested PCR amplified TCRbeta. Each CDR3 protein gets one entry after TCRdb re-called the multiplex PCR reads with MiXCR. The sample lists 100,000 or so distinct CDR3 sequences; 75% to 90% were seen once. The template was RNA from unsorted bulk tissue. The normal lung tissue was taken more than 3 cm from the tumor edge. The origin of this receptor is a man aged 60 to 69 with small cell lung cancer. Sample: distant non-tumor lung tissue. The rearrangement uses TRBV13 and TRBJ2-3, with D hard to call. The chain's CDR3 is CAISSYTDTQYI. The CDR3 DNA reads TGTGCCATCAGCTCCTACACAGATACGCAGTATATT.